This T cell receptor beta chain is drawn from a study of vaccination and CD4 T cells after COVID-19. Study information: Two of the convalescents were Hispanic, and convalescents were six males and four females.

This clonotype has only a few counts. Its antigen remains unidentified. CDR3 size: 22 residues. V lost 5 bases and J lost 2, with 34 bases in between. From germline, CDR1 is LNHDA and CDR2 SQIVND (reference sequence). As to treatment: approximately nine-day PBMC culture with coronavirus spike peptide pools or control peptides (ViraFEST assay). ViraFEST grew antigen-specific T cells using peptide pools, then sequenced TCRs. Cultured CD4+ T cell DNA was sequenced using the Oncomine TCR Beta short-read assay. Cultured CD4+ T cells yielded the extracted genomic DNA. MiXCR, applied by TCRdb to the PCR reads, yields one record per CDR3 protein. The profile shows fewer than 3,500 distinct CDR3 sequences, approximately 33% of them singletons.

The chain combines TRBV19 with TRBJ1-5, with D unclear. Specimen: CD4+ T cells from blood, cultured in vitro. The TCR comes from a human donor who had recovered from COVID-19. Here the CDR3 DNA reads TGTGCCAGTAGTTTCCGGAGACGGCCCTTAAACTCCTCCCGTAGGGGCAATCAGCCCCAGCATTTT. Translating it yields CASSFRRRPLNSSRRGNQPQHF.